This T cell receptor (beta chain) was documented in a study of T cell responses to AZD1222 COVID-19 vaccine. About the study: The analysis combined second doses at about 4 or about 12 weeks. Findings and limits, study-wide: Mostly white British, mostly female donors; authors suggested clonal diversity may be underestimated. Of the AZD1222 recipients, only 5 to 7 were seropositive at baseline. Two AZD1222 administrations were followed by greater Spike-specific TCR breadth and depth.

Data came from immunoSEQ multiplex PCR; TCRdb stores just in-frame clones and leaves some out. This table holds approximately 160,000 clones, approximately 90% found once. CDR3 size: 10 residues. V was shortened by 8 bases and J by 9 bases, with 5 bases between the two germline ends. A remark on this clone: The target antigen is unknown.

The chain carries TRBV12-3 or TRBV12-4 and TRBJ1-6; D is ambiguous. The receptor comes from an adult in good health. The source material was peripheral blood, sampled on day 0 of AZD1222 vaccination. The CDR3 DNA sequence: TGTGCCAGCGGTGGTTCACCCCTCCACTTT. It translates to CASGGSPLHF.